This T cell receptor (beta chain) originates from a study of blood T cell repertoires in COVID-19. As for the study in general: The United States, Italy and Spain supplied acute and convalescent COVID-19 samples. The analysed material was cDNA or gDNA that came from T cells, B-cell-depleted T cells, or PBMCs.

V was cut by 5 bases and J by 4 bases, with 8 bases left in between. CDR1 is DFQATT and CDR2 is SNEGSKA in the germline V gene (reference sequence). This CDR3 region has 11 residues. This clone was picked up one time. Authors' data handling: By means of reference gene primer amplification, nucleated cell counts were estimated. Some clones are missing from TCRdb's copy, which holds only in-frame ones; the method was immunoSEQ multiplex PCR. That table supplies the V and J calls and clone size; D and trimming were determined from the DNA. The table records 120,000 or so clones, roughly 69% of them present only once.

The clonotype comes from a woman in her sixties or seventies with acute or convalescent COVID-19. What was sequenced was peripheral blood. The chain carries TRBV20-1 and TRBJ1-2, with a possible D match to TRBD1 (5 bases). The CDR3 DNA reads as TGCAGTGCTGAAGGGGCCTATGGCTACACCTTC. Its protein product is CSAEGAYGYTF.